This record covers a single T cell receptor (beta chain). Clones were sequenced by immunoSEQ multiplex PCR, and TCRdb holds only the in-frame ones, with some missing. The sample has about 140,000 clones, roughly 86% seen once; the top ten hold less than 2%. This sample is drawn from a study of blood T cell repertoires in COVID-19. Overall study: The United States, Italy and Spain were the sources of the acute and convalescent COVID-19 samples. From T cells, B-cell-depleted T cells, or PBMCs came the material, which was cDNA or gDNA.

Per the germline V gene, CDR1 is SGHNT and CDR2 is YYREEE (reference sequence). V lost 0 bases and J lost 3, with 15 bases in between. CDR3 size: 17 residues. Sequenced sample: peripheral blood. J is TRBJ2-2 and V is TRBV5-4; maybe TRBD1 (6 bases). This TCR derives from a man in his sixties or seventies with acute or convalescent COVID-19. CDR3: CASSLGVVGAHTGELFF. The CDR3, as DNA: TGTGCCAGCAGCTTGGGCGTGGTGGGGGCCCACACCGGGGAGCTGTTTTTT.